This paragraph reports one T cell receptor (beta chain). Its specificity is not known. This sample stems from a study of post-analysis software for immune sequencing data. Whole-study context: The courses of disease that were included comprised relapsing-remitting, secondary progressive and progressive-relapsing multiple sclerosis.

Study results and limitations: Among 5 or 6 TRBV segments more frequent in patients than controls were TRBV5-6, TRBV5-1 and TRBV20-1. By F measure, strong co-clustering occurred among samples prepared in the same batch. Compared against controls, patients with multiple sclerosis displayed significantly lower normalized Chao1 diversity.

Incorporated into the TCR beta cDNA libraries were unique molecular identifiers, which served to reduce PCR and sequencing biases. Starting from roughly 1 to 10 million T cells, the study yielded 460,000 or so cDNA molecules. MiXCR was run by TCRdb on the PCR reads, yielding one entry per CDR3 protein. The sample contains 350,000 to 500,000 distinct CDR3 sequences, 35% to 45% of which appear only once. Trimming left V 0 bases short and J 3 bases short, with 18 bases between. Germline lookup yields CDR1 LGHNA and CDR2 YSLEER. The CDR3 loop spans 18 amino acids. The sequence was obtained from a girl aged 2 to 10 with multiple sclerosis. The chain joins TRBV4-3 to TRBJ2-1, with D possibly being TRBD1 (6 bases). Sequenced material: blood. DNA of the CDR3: TGCGCCAGCAGCCAAGATAGCCCTGGGCAGGGGCGCTACAATGAGCAGTTCTTC. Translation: CASSQDSPGQGRYNEQFF.